This T cell receptor (beta chain) is drawn from a study of blood T cells in healthy people across ages. Study-wide results and caveats: Among long-lived donors, naive CD4+ cells were more numerous and diversity higher than in aged donors. Considered underestimates were the diversity estimates obtained from one million T cells.

Through a sample-barcoded 5' primer and a J-beta primer mix, a second PCR was run for roughly 6 to 11 cycles. A template-switch adaptor that had 12 random nucleotides put a tag on each cDNA molecule. Each single sample gave us at least 2.5 million CDR3-containing paired-end reads. Each CDR3 protein is one row after TCRdb ran MiXCR on the 5' RACE reads. The sample gives roughly 1.5 million distinct CDR3 sequences, roughly 43% of which show up once; about 4% is in the top ten. Of note for this clonotype: What it binds is unknown.

CDR1 and CDR2 from the germline V gene are MDHEN and SYDVKM. V gave up 1 base and J gave up 8 bases, with 8 bases separating them. The CDR3 runs to 12 residues. The clonotype comes from a woman under 30 in good health. Sequenced sample: blood. This chain connects TRBV28 to TRBJ1-2; D gene ambiguous. DNA of the CDR3: TGTGCCAGCAGTTTATATAAGTGGGGCTACACCTTC. This sequence encodes CASSLYKWGYTF.